Sequencing of this T cell receptor beta chain was carried out in a study of blood T cell repertoires in COVID-19. The wider study: Donors in the United States, Italy and Spain gave samples during acute or convalescent COVID-19. PBMCs, B-cell-depleted T cells, or T cells provided the cDNA or gDNA that made up the material.

Germline V gene data show CDR1 as SGHNT and CDR2 as YYREEE (reference sequence). The CDR3 extends over 14 amino acids. Trimming pared 0 bases from V and 4 bases from J, leaving 10 bases between. Original data processing: Researchers report that nucleated cell counts were estimated from reference gene primer amplification. Some clones are missing from TCRdb's copy, which holds only in-frame ones; the method was immunoSEQ multiplex PCR. V and J calls and clone size follow that table, whereas D and trimming were derived from the DNA. The data hold 140,000 to 150,000 clones, with 82% observed a single time.

The chain uses TRBV5-4 and TRBJ1-2, with D possibly TRBD1 on 6 matching bases. The receptor was derived from a human donor with acute or convalescent COVID-19. The donor label of this sample is uncertain. Source material: peripheral blood. In DNA, the CDR3 is TGTGCCAGCAGCTTGGTGGGACAAGGCTATGGCTACACCTTC. It is translated as CASSLVGQGYGYTF.